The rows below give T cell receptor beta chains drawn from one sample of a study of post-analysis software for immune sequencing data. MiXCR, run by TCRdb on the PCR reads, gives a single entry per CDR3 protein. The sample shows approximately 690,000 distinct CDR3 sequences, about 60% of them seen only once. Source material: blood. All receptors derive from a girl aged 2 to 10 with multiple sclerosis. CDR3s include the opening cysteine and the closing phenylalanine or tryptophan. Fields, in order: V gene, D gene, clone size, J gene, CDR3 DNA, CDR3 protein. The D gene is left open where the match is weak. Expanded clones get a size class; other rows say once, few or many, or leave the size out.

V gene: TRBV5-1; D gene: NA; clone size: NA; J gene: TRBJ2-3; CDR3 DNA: TGCGCCAGCAGCCCCTGGGACCTCCCCAGCACAGATACGCAGTATTTT; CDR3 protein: CASSPWDLPSTDTQYF
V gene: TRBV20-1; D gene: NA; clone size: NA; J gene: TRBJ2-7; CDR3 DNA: TGCAGTGCTAGAGCTGGAGGGTTTTACGAGCAGTACTTC; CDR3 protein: CSARAGGFYEQYF
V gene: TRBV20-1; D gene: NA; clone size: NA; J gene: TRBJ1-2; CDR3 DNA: TGCAGTGCGAATCGACCGGACTCCTTCTATGGCTACACCTTC; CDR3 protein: CSANRPDSFYGYTF
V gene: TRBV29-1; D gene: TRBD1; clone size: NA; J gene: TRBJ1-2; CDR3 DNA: TGCAGCGTTGTGGCAGGGGGTGGCTACACCTTC; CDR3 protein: CSVVAGGGYTF
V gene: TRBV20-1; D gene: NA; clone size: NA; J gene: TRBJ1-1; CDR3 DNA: TGCAGTGCTAGTCATACCCCGAACACTGAAGCTTTCTTT; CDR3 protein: CSASHTPNTEAFF
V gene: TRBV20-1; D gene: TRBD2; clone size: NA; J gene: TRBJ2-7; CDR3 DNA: TGCAGTGCTGACCGGACTAGCGGGAGGGGCGAGCAGTACTTC; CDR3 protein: CSADRTSGRGEQYF
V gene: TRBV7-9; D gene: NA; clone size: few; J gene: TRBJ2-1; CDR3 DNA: TGTGCCAGCAGCCGGCCGGGACGGCAATACAATGAGCAGTTCTTC; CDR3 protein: CASSRPGRQYNEQFF
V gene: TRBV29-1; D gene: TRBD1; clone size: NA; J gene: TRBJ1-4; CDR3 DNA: TGCAGCGTTGAAGTGCGGGACAGGGGGCGCGGAAAACTGTTTTTT; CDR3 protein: CSVEVRDRGRGKLFF
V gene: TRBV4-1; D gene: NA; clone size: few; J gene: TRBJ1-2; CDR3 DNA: TGCGCCAGCAGCCAAGTTGGGGGGGCGGACTATGGCTACACCTTC; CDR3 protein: CASSQVGGADYGYTF
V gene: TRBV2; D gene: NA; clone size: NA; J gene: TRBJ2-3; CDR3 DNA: TGTGCCAGCCGGGCCACAGGAATTACAGATACGCAGTATTTT; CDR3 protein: CASRATGITDTQYF
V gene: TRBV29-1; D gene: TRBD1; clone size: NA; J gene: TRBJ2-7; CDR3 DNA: TGCAGCTCCCGACAGGGGGACGAGCAGTACTTC; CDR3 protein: CSSRQGDEQYF
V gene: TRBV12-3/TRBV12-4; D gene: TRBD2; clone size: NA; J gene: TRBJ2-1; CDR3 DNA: TGTGCCAGCAGCCCCGTCGGTAGCGGGGGAAATGAGCAGTTCTTC; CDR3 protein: CASSPVGSGGNEQFF
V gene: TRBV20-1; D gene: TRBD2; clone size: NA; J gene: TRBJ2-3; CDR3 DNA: TGCAGTGCCCGACCTAGCGGATTCACAGATACGCAGTATTTT; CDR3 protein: CSARPSGFTDTQYF
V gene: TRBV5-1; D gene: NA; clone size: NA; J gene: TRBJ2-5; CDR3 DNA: TGCGCCAGCAGCGCAGGGACGGCAAAGACCCAGTACTTC; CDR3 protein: CASSAGTAKTQYF
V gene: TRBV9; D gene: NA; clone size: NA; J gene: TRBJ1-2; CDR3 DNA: TGTGCCAGCAGCGGGGGACTTCCTAACTATGGCTACACCTTC; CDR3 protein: CASSGGLPNYGYTF
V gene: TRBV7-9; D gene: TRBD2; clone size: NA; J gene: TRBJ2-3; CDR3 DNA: TGTGCCAGCAGCTTTGGACTAGCGGGAAATACGCAGTATTTT; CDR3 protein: CASSFGLAGNTQYF
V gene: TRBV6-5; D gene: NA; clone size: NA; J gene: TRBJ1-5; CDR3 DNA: TGTGCCAGCAGACCGTCCCATAGCAATCAGCCCCAGCATTTT; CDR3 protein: CASRPSHSNQPQHF
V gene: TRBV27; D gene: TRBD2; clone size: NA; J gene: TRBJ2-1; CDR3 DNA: TGTGCCAGCAGTCCAACTCCGGGACTAATGGTGAATGAGCAGTTCTTC; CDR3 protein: CASSPTPGLMVNEQFF
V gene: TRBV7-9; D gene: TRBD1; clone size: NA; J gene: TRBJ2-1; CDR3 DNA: TGTGCCGGCTCACAGGGGGGCAATGAGCAGTTCTTC; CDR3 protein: CAGSQGGNEQFF
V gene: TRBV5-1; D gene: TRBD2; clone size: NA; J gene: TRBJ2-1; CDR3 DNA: TGCGCCAGCAGCCGGGGGACTAGCGGGGGGTACAATGAGCAGTTCTTC; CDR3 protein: CASSRGTSGGYNEQFF
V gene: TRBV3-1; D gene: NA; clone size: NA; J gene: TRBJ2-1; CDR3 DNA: TGTGCCAGCAGCCAAGAAGGGGCAAGAAACAATGAGCAGTTCTTC; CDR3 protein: CASSQEGARNNEQFF
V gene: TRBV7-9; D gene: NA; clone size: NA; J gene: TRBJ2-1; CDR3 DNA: TGTGCCAGCAGCTTAGAGGGGTCGGGATACAATGAGCAGTTCTTC; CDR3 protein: CASSLEGSGYNEQFF
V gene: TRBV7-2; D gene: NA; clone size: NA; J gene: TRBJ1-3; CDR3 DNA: TGTGCCAGCAGCCTAAGACAGGCTGGTCCGGGAAACACCATATATTTT; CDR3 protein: CASSLRQAGPGNTIYF
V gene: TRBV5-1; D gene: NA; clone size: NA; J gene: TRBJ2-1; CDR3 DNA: TGCGCCAGCAGCTCGTCACTACCCGGCTTTTATGAGCAGTTCTTC; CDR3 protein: CASSSSLPGFYEQFF
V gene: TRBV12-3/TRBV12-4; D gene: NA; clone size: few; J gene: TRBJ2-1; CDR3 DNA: TGTGCCAGCAGTTCCCGATACAATGAGCAGTTCTTC; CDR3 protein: CASSSRYNEQFF
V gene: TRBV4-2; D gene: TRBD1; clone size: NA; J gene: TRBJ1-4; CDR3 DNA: TGTGCCAGCAGCCCTTTGCCCGCAGGGGGTACTAATGAAAAACTGTTTTTT; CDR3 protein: CASSPLPAGGTNEKLFF
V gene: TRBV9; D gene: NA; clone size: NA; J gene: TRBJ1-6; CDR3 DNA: TGTGCCAGCAGCGTGGGGGGGCCAGGATCACCCCTCCACTTT; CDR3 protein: CASSVGGPGSPLHF
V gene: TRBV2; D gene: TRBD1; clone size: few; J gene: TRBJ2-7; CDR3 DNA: TGTGCCAGCAGTGATACCGGTTCGGACAGGGCCTACGAGCAGTACTTC; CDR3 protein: CASSDTGSDRAYEQYF
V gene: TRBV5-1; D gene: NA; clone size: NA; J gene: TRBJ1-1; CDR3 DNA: TGCGCCAGCAGCCAAAGTCATAAGAACACTGAAGCTTTCTTT; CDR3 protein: CASSQSHKNTEAFF
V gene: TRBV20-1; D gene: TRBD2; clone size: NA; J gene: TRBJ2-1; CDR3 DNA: TGCAGTGCTAGAGATGAGGGGGGACTAGCTGTAGATGAGCAGTTCTTC; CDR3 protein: CSARDEGGLAVDEQFF
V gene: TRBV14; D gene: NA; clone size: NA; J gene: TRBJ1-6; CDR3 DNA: TGTGCCAGCAGCCTCAGGGGAGATAATTCACCCCTCCACTTT; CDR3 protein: CASSLRGDNSPLHF
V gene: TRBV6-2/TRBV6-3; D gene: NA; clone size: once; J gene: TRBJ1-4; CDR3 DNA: TGTGCCAGCAGTCTCCCGGAACAGATGCTCGATGAAAAACTGTTTTTT; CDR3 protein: CASSLPEQMLDEKLFF
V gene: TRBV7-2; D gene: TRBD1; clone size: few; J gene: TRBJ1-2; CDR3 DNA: TGTGCCAGCAGCTCGACAGGGCCCGGCTATGGCTACACCTTC; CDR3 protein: CASSSTGPGYGYTF
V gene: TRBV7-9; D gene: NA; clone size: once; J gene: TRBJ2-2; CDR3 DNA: TGCGCCAGCAGCCTGATGAGGGATCCCGGGGAGCTGTTTTTT; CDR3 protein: CASSLMRDPGELFF
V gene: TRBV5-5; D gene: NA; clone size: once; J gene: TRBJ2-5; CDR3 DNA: TGTGCCAGCGGCCAGTACTTCCAAGAGACCCAGTACTTC; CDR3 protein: CASGQYFQETQYF
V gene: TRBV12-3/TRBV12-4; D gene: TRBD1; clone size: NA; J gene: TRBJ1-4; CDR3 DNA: TGTGCCAGCAGGCGACAGGGCAGACTGTTTTTT; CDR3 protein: CASRRQGRLFF